Listed below are T cell receptor beta chains from one sample, sequenced in a study of T cell responses to AZD1222 COVID-19 vaccine. TCRdb keeps only in-frame clones here, not all; method: immunoSEQ multiplex PCR. This sample yields some 150,000 clones, of which around 90% are seen a single time; roughly 4.5% belongs to the top ten. Sample: peripheral blood, taken on day 0 of MenACWY control vaccination. These receptors all stem from an adult in good health. Both conserved end residues are part of each CDR3. Fields, in order: J gene, V gene, clone size, D gene, CDR3 protein, CDR3 DNA. The D gene is left open where the match is weak. Clone size appears in some rows only: once, few, many, or a class for an expanded clone.

TRBJ1-6	TRBV3-1/TRBV3-2	NA	NA	CASSQDRDGRLPLHF	TGTGCCAGCAGCCAAGATCGGGACGGCCGCCTACCCCTCCACTTT
TRBJ2-2	TRBV2	NA	TRBD1	CASSLSGTGMAGELFF	TGTGCCAGCAGTCTCTCGGGGACAGGGATGGCCGGGGAGCTGTTTTTT
TRBJ1-5	TRBV30	NA	NA	CAWRNGPNQPQHF	TGTGCCTGGAGAAATGGGCCCAATCAGCCCCAGCATTTT
TRBJ1-5	TRBV5-8	NA	TRBD1	CASSLAFGPGGANNQPQHF	TGTGCCAGCAGCTTGGCTTTTGGTCCAGGGGGCGCAAACAATCAGCCCCAGCATTTT
TRBJ1-4	TRBV28	once	NA	CASSSPGEGRANEKLFF	TGTGCCAGCAGTTCCCCCGGGGAAGGAAGGGCTAATGAAAAACTGTTTTTT
TRBJ2-2	TRBV9	NA	NA	CASSVGGLMTGELFF	TGTGCCAGCAGCGTAGGGGGGTTGATGACTGGGGAGCTGTTTTTT
TRBJ1-6	TRBV19	NA	NA	CAWPPIQGNGAYNSPLHF	TGTGCCTGGCCTCCTATTCAGGGAAACGGGGCCTATAATTCACCCCTCCACTTT
TRBJ2-7	TRBV2	once	TRBD2	CASSIGRTYEQYF	TGTGCCAGCAGTATCGGGAGGACCTACGAGCAGTACTTC
TRBJ2-5	TRBV12-3/TRBV12-4	NA	NA	CASSLTETQYF	TGTGCCAGCAGTTTAACGGAGACCCAGTACTTC
TRBJ1-2	TRBV5-1	once	NA	CASSLASALTSYGYTF	TGCGCCAGCAGCTTGGCCTCGGCGTTAACTTCCTATGGCTACACCTTC
TRBJ2-2	TRBV28	NA	TRBD2	CASSLSLASANTGELFF	TGTGCCAGCAGTTTATCACTAGCGAGCGCGAACACCGGGGAGCTGTTTTTT
TRBJ1-1	TRBV6-5	NA	TRBD1	CASSSGGAEGTEAFF	TGTGCCAGCAGTTCAGGGGGCGCCGAGGGGACTGAAGCTTTCTTT
TRBJ2-1	TRBV11-3	NA	NA	CASSPDPGTGNEQFF	TGTGCCAGCAGCCCTGACCCCGGTACAGGGAATGAGCAGTTCTTC
TRBJ2-1	TRBV10-1	once	NA	CASSHTYFGEQFF	TGCGCCAGCAGTCACACCTACTTCGGCGAGCAGTTCTTC
TRBJ2-7	TRBV20-1	NA	NA	CSASGPAYEQYF	TGCAGTGCTAGTGGCCCTGCCTACGAGCAGTACTTC
TRBJ2-2	TRBV28	NA	NA	CASRRTGSRGTGELFF	TGTGCCAGCCGGCGCACCGGGAGTAGAGGCACCGGGGAGCTGTTTTTT
TRBJ1-5	TRBV7-8	NA	NA	CASSIDGQSNQPQHF	TGTGCCAGCAGCATAGATGGACAGAGCAATCAGCCCCAGCATTTT
TRBJ1-6	TRBV19	NA	TRBD1	CASSDRGSPLHF	TGTGCCAGTAGTGACAGGGGCTCACCCCTCCACTTT
TRBJ2-5	TRBV2	NA	TRBD1	CASRLTRTGGETQYF	TGTGCCAGCAGGCTTACTAGAACAGGGGGAGAGACCCAGTACTTC
TRBJ1-6	TRBV19	NA	TRBD1	CASSLGQAYNSPLHF	TGTGCCAGTAGTCTCGGACAGGCTTATAATTCACCCCTCCACTTT
TRBJ2-5	TRBV11-2	once	NA	CASSLRPGETQYF	TGTGCCAGCAGCTTACGACCGGGGGAGACCCAGTACTTC
TRBJ1-4	TRBV10-3	NA	NA	CASADTTNEKLFF	TGTGCCTCGGCAGACACAACGAATGAAAAACTGTTTTTT
TRBJ1-1	TRBV19	NA	NA	CASSMNTEAFF	TGTGCCAGTAGTATGAACACTGAAGCTTTCTTT
TRBJ1-3	TRBV30	NA	NA	CAWSVTAVSGNTIYF	TGTGCCTGGAGTGTAACGGCCGTCTCTGGAAACACCATATATTTT
TRBJ1-1	TRBV11-3	NA	NA	CASSLGTGKSFF	TGTGCCAGCAGCTTAGGTACGGGAAAGTCCTTCTTT
TRBJ2-7	TRBV7-2	NA	NA	CASSLGLAISEQYF	TGTGCCAGCAGCTTAGGGTTAGCTATTTCCGAGCAGTACTTC
TRBJ1-1	TRBV11-3	once	TRBD1	CASSHRDRGNTEAFF	TGTGCCAGCAGCCACCGGGACAGGGGGAACACTGAAGCTTTCTTT
TRBJ2-1	TRBV3-1/TRBV3-2	NA	NA	CASSQEAFYNEQFF	TGTGCCAGCAGCCAAGAAGCTTTCTACAATGAGCAGTTCTTC
TRBJ1-1	TRBV7-9	NA	NA	CASSPSGDTEAFF	TGTGCCAGCAGCCCCAGCGGGGACACTGAAGCTTTCTTT
TRBJ2-2	TRBV11-3	NA	NA	CASSSRRLSSNTGELFF	TGTGCCAGCAGCTCCAGAAGACTGTCATCGAACACCGGGGAGCTGTTTTTT